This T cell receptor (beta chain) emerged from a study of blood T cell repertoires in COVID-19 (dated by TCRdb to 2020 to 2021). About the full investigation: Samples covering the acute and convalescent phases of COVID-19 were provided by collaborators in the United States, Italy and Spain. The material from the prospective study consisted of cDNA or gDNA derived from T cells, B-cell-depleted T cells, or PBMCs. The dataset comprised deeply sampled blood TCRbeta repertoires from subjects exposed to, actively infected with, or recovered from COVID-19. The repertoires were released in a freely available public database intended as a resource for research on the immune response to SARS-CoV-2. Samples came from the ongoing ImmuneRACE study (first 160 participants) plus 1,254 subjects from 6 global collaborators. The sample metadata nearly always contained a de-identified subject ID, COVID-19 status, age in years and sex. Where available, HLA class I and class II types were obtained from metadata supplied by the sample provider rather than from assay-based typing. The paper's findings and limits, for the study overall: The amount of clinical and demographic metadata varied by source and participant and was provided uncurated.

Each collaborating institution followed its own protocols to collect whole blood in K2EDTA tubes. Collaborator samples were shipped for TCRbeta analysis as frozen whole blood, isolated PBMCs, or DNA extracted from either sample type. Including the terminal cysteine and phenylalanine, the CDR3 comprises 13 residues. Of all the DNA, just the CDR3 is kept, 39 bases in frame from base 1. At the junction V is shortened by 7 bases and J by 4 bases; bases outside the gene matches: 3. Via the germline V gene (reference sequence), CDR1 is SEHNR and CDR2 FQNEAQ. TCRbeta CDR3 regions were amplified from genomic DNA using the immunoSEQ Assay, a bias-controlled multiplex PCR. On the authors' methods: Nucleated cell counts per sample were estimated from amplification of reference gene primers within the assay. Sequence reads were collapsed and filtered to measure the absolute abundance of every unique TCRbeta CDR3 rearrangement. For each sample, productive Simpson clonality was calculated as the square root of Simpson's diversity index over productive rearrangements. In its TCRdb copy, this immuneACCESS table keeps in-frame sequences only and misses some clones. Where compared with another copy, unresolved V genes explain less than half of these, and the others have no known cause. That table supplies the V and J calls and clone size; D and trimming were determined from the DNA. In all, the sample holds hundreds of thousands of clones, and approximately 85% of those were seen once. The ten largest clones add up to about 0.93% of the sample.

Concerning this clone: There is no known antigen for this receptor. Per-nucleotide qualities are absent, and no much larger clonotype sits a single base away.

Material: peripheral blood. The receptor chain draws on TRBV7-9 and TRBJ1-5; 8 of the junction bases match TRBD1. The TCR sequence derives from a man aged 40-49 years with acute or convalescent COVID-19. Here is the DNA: TGTGCCAGCATGGGACAGGAGAATCAGCCCCAGCATTTT. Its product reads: CASMGQENQPQHF.